This is a list of T cell receptor beta chains from one sample in a study of cytomegalovirus exposure and HLA in healthy donors. Here immunoSEQ multiplex PCR was the method, and the copy in TCRdb shows in-frame clones only, minus some. Among 160,000 or so clones listed, around 77% were seen once. The sequenced sample consisted of PBMCs. The receptors originated from a man between 60 and 70 years old in good health and CMV-seronegative. CDR3s include the opening cysteine and the closing phenylalanine or tryptophan. D genes are given only for firm matches. Some rows mark clone size as missing; the rest say once, few, many or name a class of expanded clone.

>TRBV5-4|NA|few|TRBJ1-2
TGTGCCAGCAGCTTGGTGCGGGGGGCGGGAGGCTACACCTTC
CASSLVRGAGGYTF
>TRBV5-4|NA|NA|TRBJ2-7
TGTGCCAGCAGCTTCCGCGACAACTACGAGCAGTACTTC
CASSFRDNYEQYF
>TRBV28|NA|NA|TRBJ1-1
TGTGCCAGCAGCGAAAGGGGAGGCACTGAAGCTTTCTTT
CASSERGGTEAFF
>TRBV9|TRBD1|NA|TRBJ2-1
TGTGCCAGCACCGTCGGGACAGAGTACTACAATGAGCAGTTCTTC
CASTVGTEYYNEQFF
>TRBV6-1|NA|few|TRBJ1-2
TGTGCCAGCAGTGCAGGACCCGGAGGTGGCTACACCTTC
CASSAGPGGGYTF
>TRBV10-3|TRBD2|NA|TRBJ2-1
TGTGCCATCAGTGAGATCGCTAGCGGATCTAATGAGCAGTTCTTC
CAISEIASGSNEQFF
>TRBV6-1|TRBD2|NA|TRBJ2-7
TGTGCCAGCAGTGAAACGGCGGGGGGCTACGAGCAGTACTTC
CASSETAGGYEQYF
>TRBV14|TRBD2|NA|TRBJ2-7
TGTGCCAGCAGCAAACCGGGACTAGGCATTTACGAGCAGTACTTC
CASSKPGLGIYEQYF
>TRBV4-3|TRBD1|NA|TRBJ2-1
TGCGCCAGCAGCCAAGGGACAGGGGGCCTCGAGAATGAGCAGTTCTTC
CASSQGTGGLENEQFF
>TRBV30|NA|NA|TRBJ1-5
TGTGCCTGGAGTCGACAGGGCAATCAGCCCCAGCATTTT
CAWSRQGNQPQHF
>TRBV6-6|TRBD1|NA|TRBJ2-7
TGTGCCAGCACCCAACAGGGGGCCTCCTACGAGCAGTACTTC
CASTQQGASYEQYF
>TRBV10-2|TRBD1|NA|TRBJ1-4
TGCGCCAGCAGTGACCCGGGACAGCCTGCAACTAATGAAAAACTGTTTTTT
CASSDPGQPATNEKLFF
>TRBV5-1|TRBD1|NA|TRBJ2-5
TGCGCCAGCAGCCCGGGACAGGGGGCTGGGGAGACCCAGTACTTC
CASSPGQGAGETQYF
>TRBV4-2|NA|NA|TRBJ1-1
TGTGCCAGCAGCCAAGATCATGGCAGGAACACTGAAGCTTTCTTT
CASSQDHGRNTEAFF
>TRBV23-1|TRBD1|NA|TRBJ1-2
TGCGCCAGCAGTCAATCACCAATTCCGGGACAGGCTACGATATGCTACACCTTC
CASSQSPIPGQATICYTF
>TRBV14|NA|few|TRBJ1-2
TGTGCCAGCAGCCAAGCCCCGACAGGAAACTATGGCTACACCTTC
CASSQAPTGNYGYTF
>TRBV29-1|NA|NA|TRBJ2-1
TGCAGCGTTGTGGGCGGGACCTACAATGAGCAGTTCTTC
CSVVGGTYNEQFF
>TRBV9|NA|NA|TRBJ2-3
TGTGCCAGCAGCGTATCAAGGGGAGATACGCAGTATTTT
CASSVSRGDTQYF
>TRBV25-1|NA|NA|TRBJ2-1
TGTGCCAGCAGTGGGGAGAAAGGTCATGAGCAGTTCTTC
CASSGEKGHEQFF
>TRBV5-5|TRBD1|many|TRBJ2-6
TGTGCCAGCAGCTTGGTTGGGACAGGGGAGGGTGGGGCCAACGTCCTGACTTTC
CASSLVGTGEGGANVLTF
>TRBV5-4|NA|NA|TRBJ2-4
TGTGCCAGCAGCTTATATGCGGGGGCCTCCAAAAACATTCAGTACTTC
CASSLYAGASKNIQYF
>TRBV6-5|NA|NA|TRBJ1-5
TGTGCCAGCAGCCCCGGACAGTTAGGGAATCAGCCCCAGCATTTT
CASSPGQLGNQPQHF
>TRBV19|NA|NA|TRBJ2-3
TGTGCCAGTAGTAAAGGGACACTTAGCACAGATACGCAGTATTTT
CASSKGTLSTDTQYF
>TRBV2|NA|NA|TRBJ1-2
TGTGCCAGCAGTGCGAGACAAAACTATGGCTACACCTTC
CASSARQNYGYTF
>TRBV5-1|NA|few|TRBJ2-1
TGCGCCAGCAGCCCCCTCCGGGGGTCATACAATGAGCAGTTCTTC
CASSPLRGSYNEQFF
>TRBV29-1|NA|NA|TRBJ2-3
TGCAGCGTTGGAGGAGTTTCCACAGATACGCAGTATTTT
CSVGGVSTDTQYF
>TRBV6-1|NA|NA|TRBJ1-1
TGTGCCAGCACACGCGTGCGGGGGACTGAAGCTTTCTTT
CASTRVRGTEAFF
>TRBV27|NA|NA|TRBJ2-7
TGTGCCAGCAGTAACACAGGGTTGGGAAACGAGCAGTACTTC
CASSNTGLGNEQYF
>TRBV5-8|NA|NA|TRBJ2-7
TGTGCCAGCAGCCCCCCCTGGGGCCGCTACGAGCAGTACTTC
CASSPPWGRYEQYF
>TRBV12-5|NA|NA|TRBJ2-5
TGTGCTAGTGGTTCTAGCAGCCAAGAGACCCAGTACTTC
CASGSSSQETQYF
>TRBV5-1|NA|NA|TRBJ2-3
TGCGCCAGCAGCTTGGATGGGCCCAGCACAGATACGCAGTATTTT
CASSLDGPSTDTQYF
>TRBV28|NA|NA|TRBJ2-7
TGTGCCAGCATCCCTGGCGGCCCGGGAAGGCAGTACTTC
CASIPGGPGRQYF
>TRBV11-2|NA|few|TRBJ1-4
TGTGCCAGCAGCTTTAACTGGGAAAAACTGTTTTTT
CASSFNWEKLFF
>TRBV28|NA|NA|TRBJ1-4
TGTGCCAGCAAGGGTGGGGCAGCAACTAATGAAAAACTGTTTTTT
CASKGGAATNEKLFF
>TRBV4-3|NA|few|TRBJ2-7
TGCGCCAGCAGCCAAGATCTCCCCGGCGAGCAGTACTTC
CASSQDLPGEQYF
>TRBV28|NA|NA|TRBJ1-1
TGTGCCAGCAGTTTATTGGCCTCATACACTGAAGCTTTCTTT
CASSLLASYTEAFF
>TRBV7-2|NA|NA|TRBJ2-7
TGTGCCAGCAGCTTAGAAAGGACATTCTACGAGCAGTACTTC
CASSLERTFYEQYF
>TRBV6-1|TRBD1|once|TRBJ2-7
TGTGCCAGCAGGGCCGGGACAGGCCCCTACGAGCAGTACTTC
CASRAGTGPYEQYF
>TRBV2|NA|once|TRBJ2-3
TGTGCCAGCAGTGTCGGGCTAGCGAAGGATACGCAGTATTTT
CASSVGLAKDTQYF
>TRBV9|NA|NA|TRBJ2-7
TGTGCCAGCAGCGCAGACGACCCGGTCCAGGTCTACGAGCAGTACTTC
CASSADDPVQVYEQYF
>TRBV6-1|NA|NA|TRBJ2-7
TGTGCCAGCAGTGAACTATCCCAAAGCGGCGAGCAGTACTTC
CASSELSQSGEQYF
>TRBV5-1|NA|NA|TRBJ2-1
TGCGCCAGCAGCTTTCAGGGTGATGAACAGTTCTTC
CASSFQGDEQFF
>TRBV5-1|TRBD2|once|TRBJ2-2
TGCGCCAGCAGCTCGGGACTAGCGGGACCATCGAACACCGGGGAGCTGTTTTTT
CASSSGLAGPSNTGELFF
>TRBV5-4|NA|NA|TRBJ2-4
TGTGCCAGCAGCCATCAAAACATTCAGTACTTC
CASSHQNIQYF